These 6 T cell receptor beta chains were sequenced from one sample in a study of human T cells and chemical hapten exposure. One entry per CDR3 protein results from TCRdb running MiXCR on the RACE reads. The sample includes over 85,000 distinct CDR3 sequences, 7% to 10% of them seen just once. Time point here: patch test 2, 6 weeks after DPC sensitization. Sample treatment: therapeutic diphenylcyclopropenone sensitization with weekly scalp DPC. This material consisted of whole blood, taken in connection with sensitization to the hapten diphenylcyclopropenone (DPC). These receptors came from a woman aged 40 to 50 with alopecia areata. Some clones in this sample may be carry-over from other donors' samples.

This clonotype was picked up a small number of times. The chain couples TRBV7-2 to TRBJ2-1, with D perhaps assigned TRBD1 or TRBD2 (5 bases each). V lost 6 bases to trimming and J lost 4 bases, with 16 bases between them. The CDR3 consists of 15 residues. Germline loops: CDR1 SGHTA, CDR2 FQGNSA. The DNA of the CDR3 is TGTGCCAGCAGACCGGGACGGATGTTTTACAATGAGCAGTTCTTC. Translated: CASRPGRMFYNEQFF.

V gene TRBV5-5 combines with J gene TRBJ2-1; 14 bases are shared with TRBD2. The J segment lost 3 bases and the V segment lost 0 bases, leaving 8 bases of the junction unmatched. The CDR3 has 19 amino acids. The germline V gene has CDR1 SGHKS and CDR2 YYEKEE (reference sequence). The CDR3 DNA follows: TGTGCCAGCAGCTTGGAAGGGACTAGCGGGAGAGCCCTCTACAATGAGCAGTTCTTC. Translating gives CASSLEGTSGRALYNEQFF.

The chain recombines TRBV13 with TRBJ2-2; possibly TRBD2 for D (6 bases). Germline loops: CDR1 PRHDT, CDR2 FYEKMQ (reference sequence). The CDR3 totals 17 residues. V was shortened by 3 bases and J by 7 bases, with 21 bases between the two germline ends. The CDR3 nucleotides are TGTGCCAGCAGCTTTCGACGGGCTAGCGTTTTAGTCGGGGAGCTGTTTTTT. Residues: CASSFRRASVLVGELFF.

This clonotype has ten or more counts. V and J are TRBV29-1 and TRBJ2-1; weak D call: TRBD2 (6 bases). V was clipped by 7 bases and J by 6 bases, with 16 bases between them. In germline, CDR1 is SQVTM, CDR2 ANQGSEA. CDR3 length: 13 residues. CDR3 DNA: TGCAGCGCCAATCTCGGGGGTGTCAATGAGCAGTTCTTC. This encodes CSANLGGVNEQFF.

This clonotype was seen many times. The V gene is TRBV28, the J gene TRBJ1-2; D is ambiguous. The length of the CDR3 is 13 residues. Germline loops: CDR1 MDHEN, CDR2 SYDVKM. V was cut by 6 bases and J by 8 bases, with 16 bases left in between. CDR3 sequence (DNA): TGTGCCAGCAGCCTCCCCCGGGCGCCGGGCTACACCTTC. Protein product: CASSLPRAPGYTF.

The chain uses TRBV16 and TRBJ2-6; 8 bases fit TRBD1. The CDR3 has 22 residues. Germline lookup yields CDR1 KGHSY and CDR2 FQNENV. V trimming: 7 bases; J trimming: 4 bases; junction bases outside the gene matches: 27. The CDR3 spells CASTIKTRQGISARGGANVLTF. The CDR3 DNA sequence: TGTGCCAGCACCATAAAAACTCGACAGGGGATTTCCGCCCGGGGAGGGGCCAACGTCCTGACTTTC.